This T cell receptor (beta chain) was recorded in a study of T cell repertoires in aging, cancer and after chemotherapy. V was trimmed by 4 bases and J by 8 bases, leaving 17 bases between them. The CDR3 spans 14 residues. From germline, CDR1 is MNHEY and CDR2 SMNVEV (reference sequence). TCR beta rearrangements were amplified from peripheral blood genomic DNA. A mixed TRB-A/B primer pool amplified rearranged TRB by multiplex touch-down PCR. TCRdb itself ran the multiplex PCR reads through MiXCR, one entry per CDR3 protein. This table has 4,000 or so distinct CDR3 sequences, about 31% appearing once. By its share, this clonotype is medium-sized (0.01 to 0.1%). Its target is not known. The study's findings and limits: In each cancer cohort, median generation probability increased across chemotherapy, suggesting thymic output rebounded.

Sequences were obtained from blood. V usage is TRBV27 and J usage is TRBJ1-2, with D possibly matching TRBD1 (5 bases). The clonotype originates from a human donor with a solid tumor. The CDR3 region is CASSSYPQGRGYTF. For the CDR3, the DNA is TGTGCCAGCAGTTCATACCCTCAGGGTCGCGGCTACACCTTC.